The next 18 T cell receptor beta chains were all read from a single sample in a study of shared clonotypes between healthy human individuals (dated by TCRdb to about 2020). The method behind the library was the immunoSEQ multiplex PCR assay. Here the immuneACCESS table is served through TCRdb, limited to in-frame sequences with V and J called. Missing clones are a known gap in these copies; in checked studies unresolved V genes cover under half, and the rest lacks a known reason. This sample comprises a few million clones, about nine tenths of them detected only once. The ten most abundant clones make up around 0.35% of the sample. The sequenced sample consisted of naive CD4+ T cells from PBMCs. This sample's cell subset or site label indicates: CD45RA+ positively selected. All receptors derive from a young man in good health. Some clones in this sample may be carry-over from other donors' samples.

Concerning this clone: Within the sample, other DNA sequences also encode this same CDR3. This chain uses TRBV6-6 with TRBJ2-7; D call uncertain. In germline, CDR1 is MNHNY, CDR2 SVGAGI (reference sequence). Trimming left V 5 bases short and J 4 bases short, with 6 bases between. CDR3 length: 11 amino acids. The CDR3 spells CASSPSYEQYF. In DNA form, the CDR3 reads TGTGCCAGCAGTCCCAGTTACGAGCAGTACTTC.

The V gene is TRBV6-6, the J gene TRBJ1-2, with 7 bases fitting TRBD1. J lost 8 bases, V lost 2 bases, and 11 bases had no gene match. The CDR3 totals 15 residues. CDR1 is MNHNY, CDR2 SVGAGI, per germline (reference sequence). The CDR3 loop reads CASSYTTGQRSGYTF. Here the CDR3 DNA reads TGTGCCAGCAGTTACACCACGGGACAGAGGTCGGGCTACACCTTC.

V usage is TRBV5-1 and J usage is TRBJ1-2, with a weak D call TRBD1 (5 bases). V was shortened by 2 bases and J by 2 bases, with 10 bases between the two germline ends. Germline V gene sequence: CDR1 SGHRS, CDR2 YFSETQ. The CDR3 length is 14 residues. CDR3 loop: CASSFGTENYGYTF. Written as DNA, the CDR3 is TGCGCCAGCAGCTTCGGGACGGAGAACTATGGCTACACCTTC.

J is TRBJ2-3 and V is TRBV4-1, with 7 nucleotides matching TRBD2. J gave up 0 bases and V 2 bases, and 11 bases lay outside the gene matches. CDR3 size: 18 residues. CDR1 and CDR2 from the germline V gene are MGHRA and YSYEKL. CDR3 protein: CASSQFERSGTSTDTQYF. Here the CDR3 DNA reads TGCGCCAGCAGCCAATTCGAACGCAGCGGGACTAGCACAGATACGCAGTATTTT.

This clone was recorded once. This sample also contains other DNA sequences that code for the same CDR3. The genes are TRBV5-1 and TRBJ2-3; 11 positions agree with TRBD2. J gave up 4 bases and V 3 bases, and 4 bases lay outside the gene matches. Germline lookup yields CDR1 SGHRS and CDR2 YFSETQ. CDR3 length: 15 residues. This CDR3 reads CASSSGTSGADTQYF. The CDR3 DNA is TGCGCCAGCAGCTCAGGGACTAGCGGAGCAGATACGCAGTATTTT.

The chain combines TRBV10-1 with TRBJ2-7; 12 positions agree with TRBD1. CDR1 is WNHNN and CDR2 is SYGVQD in the germline V gene (reference sequence). The CDR3 is 16 amino acids. J gave up 5 bases and V 5 bases, and 10 bases lay outside the gene matches. The CDR3 loop reads CASSPPPGQGANEQYF. CDR3 in DNA: TGCGCCAGCAGTCCCCCTCCGGGACAGGGGGCTAACGAGCAGTACTTC.

Here the CDR3 reads CASMTTRSPGANVLTF. The DNA of the CDR3 is TGTGCCAGCATGACGACAAGGAGCCCTGGGGCCAACGTCCTGACTTTC. The chain uses TRBV28 and TRBJ2-6; no definite D call. V dropped 7 bases and J dropped 2 bases, with 15 bases sitting between them. Germline lookup yields CDR1 MDHEN and CDR2 SYDVKM. The CDR3 loop spans 16 amino acids.

The V gene is TRBV5-1, the J gene TRBJ2-5; TRBD1 matches at 7 bases. Germline CDR1 SGHRS, CDR2 YFSETQ. V was clipped by 0 bases and J by 7 bases; unmatched bases: 6. This CDR3 region has 14 residues. The DNA of the CDR3 is TGCGCCAGCAGCTTGGGGGACAGAAAGGGGACCCAGTACTTC. Translated, it gives CASSLGDRKGTQYF.

Regarding this clone: Other DNA sequences in the sample encode the same CDR3. The rearrangement links TRBV7-9 to TRBJ2-4; D remains ambiguous. Trimming removed 1 base from V and 0 bases from J, with 7 bases in between. The CDR3 totals 15 residues. Germline CDR1 reads SEHNR; CDR2 reads FQNEAQ (reference sequence). The CDR3: CASSLDRLAKNIQYF. The CDR3, as DNA: TGTGCCAGCAGCTTAGATCGACTAGCCAAAAACATTCAGTACTTC. Full variable domain (rest looked up from reference TRBV7-9 and TRBJ2-4): DTGVSQNPRHKITKRGQNVTFRCDPISEHNRLYWYRQTLGQGPEFLTYFQNEAQLEKSRLLSDRFSAERPKGSFSTLEIQRTEQGDSAMYLCASSLDRLAKNIQYFGAGTRLSVL.

The chain is built from TRBV9 and TRBJ1-2; D not certain. The CDR3 runs 14 residues. Germline loops: CDR1 SGDLS, CDR2 YYNGEE. With 0 bases removed from V and 4 bases from J, the gap between germline ends came to 10 bases. The CDR3 DNA sequence: TGTGCCAGCAGCGTAGGTGGGCTAAGCTATGGCTACACCTTC. Protein sequence: CASSVGGLSYGYTF.

The CDR3 coding sequence is TGTGCCAGTAGTCCCAAGACCCCCGCCTACGAGCAGTACTTC. It codes for CASSPKTPAYEQYF. V and J are TRBV19 and TRBJ2-7; D ambiguous. V lost 5 bases to trimming and J lost 2 bases, with 13 bases between them. The CDR3 has 14 amino acids. Germline V gene data show CDR1 as LNHDA and CDR2 as SQIVND (reference sequence).

The V and J genes are TRBV6-1 and TRBJ2-2; D possibly corresponds to TRBD2 (6 bases). The V gene lost 5 bases and the J gene lost 7 bases, with 14 bases spanning the gap. The CDR3 is made up of 14 amino acids. CDR1 MNHNS and CDR2 SASEGT come from the germline V gene. CDR3: CASSPTRGLGELFF. CDR3 in DNA: TGTGCCAGCAGTCCGACTAGGGGTCTCGGGGAGCTGTTTTTT.

V usage is TRBV28 and J usage is TRBJ1-5; possible D gene TRBD1, 6 bases. V lost 5 bases and J lost 3, with 20 bases in between. CDR1 is MDHEN, CDR2 SYDVKM, per germline. CDR3 length: 17 residues. The CDR3 here is CASSPAGDTFFNQPQHF. For the CDR3, the DNA is TGTGCCAGCAGTCCCGCCGGGGACACTTTCTTCAATCAGCCCCAGCATTTT.

The rearrangement links TRBV28 to TRBJ2-7, with a tentative D call TRBD2 (7 bases). The CDR3 covers 15 residues. Per the germline V gene, CDR1 is MDHEN and CDR2 is SYDVKM. Trimming removed 7 bases at V and 0 bases at J, with 16 bases between. In DNA, the CDR3 is TGTGCCAGCACCATCGGGGGGCAGAGCTCCTACGAGCAGTACTTC. This gives the protein CASTIGGQSSYEQYF.

The chain is built from TRBV7-2 and TRBJ2-3, with D perhaps TRBD2 (5 bases). In germline, CDR1 is SGHTA, CDR2 FQGNSA. With 1 base removed from V and 6 bases from J, the gap between germline ends came to 11 bases. This CDR3 has 14 amino acids. The chain's CDR3 is CASSLGVTRDTQYF. CDR3 bases: TGTGCCAGCAGCTTAGGGGTAACTAGGGATACGCAGTATTTT.

CDR3 sequence (DNA): TGTGCCAGCAGTAAGTCCCGGGACTCCTACAATGAGCAGTTCTTC. Its protein product is CASSKSRDSYNEQFF. V and J are TRBV6-5 and TRBJ2-1; possibly TRBD2 for D (5 bases). From germline, CDR1 is MNHEY and CDR2 SVGAGI. The CDR3 runs to 15 residues. The V gene lost 5 bases and the J gene lost 0 bases, with 11 bases spanning the gap.

The gene calls are TRBV10-2 and TRBJ1-2, with a weak D call TRBD1 (5 bases). Germline V lookup: CDR1 WSHSY, CDR2 SAAADI. The CDR3 spans 16 residues. V was shortened by 3 bases and J by 4 bases, with 18 bases between the two germline ends. The CDR3 nucleotides are TGCGCCAGCAGTGATTTAGGTGCTGGAGGGGCCTATGGCTACACCTTC. Translation gives CASSDLGAGGAYGYTF.

As to this clone: Additional DNA sequences in this sample encode the identical CDR3. V usage is TRBV20-1 and J usage is TRBJ1-2; D is unresolved. CDR1 is DFQATT, CDR2 SNEGSKA, per germline (reference sequence). The CDR3 loop spans 11 amino acids. The germline V and J ends were trimmed by 1 base and 5 bases, with 5 bases remaining between them. CDR3 region: CSARGGYGYTF. CDR3 sequence (DNA): TGCAGTGCTAGAGGCGGGTATGGCTACACCTTC.